This TCR beta chain was found in a study of Graves' ophthalmopathy and Graves' hyperthyroidism. The study amplified TCR beta CDR3 regions using RNA transcripts. Scientists carried out first-round RT-PCR using HTBI primers and then a second-round multiplex PCR. From the multiplex PCR reads, TCRdb called clonotypes with MiXCR, one entry per CDR3 protein. The table includes approximately 380,000 distinct CDR3 sequences, roughly 21% detected once. Being free of ophthalmopathy for 18 months of follow-up defined stable hyperthyroidism. The sample holds many counts of this clonotype. This TCR was recovered from a woman aged 18-29 years with stable Graves' hyperthyroidism. Sequencing was performed on peripheral blood.

The CDR3 protein is CASSLGGVGSYGYTF. The CDR3 DNA reads TGTGCCAGCAGCTTAGGAGGGGTGGGCAGCTATGGCTACACCTTC. The gene calls are TRBV7-2 and TRBJ1-2; possibly TRBD1 for D (5 bases). This CDR3 has 15 amino acids. With 1 base removed from V and 4 bases from J, the gap between germline ends came to 13 bases. Germline CDR1 reads SGHTA; CDR2 reads FQGNSA.